A single sample is the source of the 18 T cell receptor beta chains below, sequenced in a study of somatic mutations in cytotoxic T cells in rheumatoid arthritis. Method: immunoSEQ multiplex PCR; TCRdb's copy keeps in-frame clones and lacks some. There are some 10,000 clones in the sample; 82% occur only once, and about 9.1% lies in the top ten. Input material: CD8+ T cells sorted from blood. The receptors originated from an older woman with rheumatoid arthritis.

By share, this clone counts as large. The rearrangement uses TRBV19 and TRBJ1-1; 8 bases map to TRBD1. J gave up 4 bases and V 9 bases, and 4 bases lay outside the gene matches. The CDR3 totals 12 residues. Looked up from germline, CDR1 is LNHDA and CDR2 is SQIVND (reference sequence). The CDR3 reads CASKTGGTEAFF. The CDR3, as DNA: TGTGCCAGCAAAACAGGGGGCACTGAAGCTTTCTTT.

In its sample, this clone was seen once. The chain employs TRBV4-1 and TRBJ2-1; 10 positions agree with TRBD2. CDR1 and CDR2 (germline): MGHRA, YSYEKL. CDR3 length: 14 amino acids. V trimming: 3 bases; J trimming: 7 bases; junction bases outside the gene matches: 3. The CDR3 DNA reads as TGCGCCAGCAGCCAGCCGGGACTAGCGAATGAGCAGTTCTTC. It codes for CASSQPGLANEQFF.

The sample holds one count of this clone. This chain connects TRBV7-6 to TRBJ1-1; D not certain. CDR3 length: 14 residues. Germline values: CDR1 SGHVS, CDR2 FNYEAQ. Trimming removed 3 bases at V and 0 bases at J, with 8 bases between. CDR3 sequence: CASSFRSLNTEAFF. The CDR3 region has the DNA TGTGCCAGCAGCTTCCGCAGTCTGAACACTGAAGCTTTCTTT.

The chain employs TRBV6-5 and TRBJ1-1; D is undetermined. Deletions cut 5 bases from V and 2 bases from J, with 9 bases between. Per germline, CDR1 MNHEY and CDR2 SVGAGI. The CDR3 is made up of 13 amino acids. CDR3 DNA sequence: TGTGCCAGCAGTCTAGGGAGAAACACTGAAGCTTTCTTT. Translation gives CASSLGRNTEAFF.

The chain employs TRBV29-1 and TRBJ1-1; 7 bases agree with TRBD1. The CDR3 extends over 13 amino acids. V trimming: 7 bases; J trimming: 0 bases; junction bases outside the gene matches: 5. Per germline, CDR1 SQVTM and CDR2 ANQGSEA. The CDR3 sequence is CSGTGTVNTEAFF. In nucleotides, the CDR3 is TGCAGCGGTACCGGGACAGTGAACACTGAAGCTTTCTTT. The entire variable domain, with the rest obtained from reference TRBV29-1 and TRBJ1-1, is as follows: SAVISQKPSRDICQRGTSLTIQCQVDSQVTMMFWYRQQPGQSLTLIATANQGSEATYESGFVIDKFPISRPNLTFSTLTVSNMSPEDSSIYLCSGTGTVNTEAFFGQGTRLTVV.

This sequence joins TRBV4-2 and TRBJ2-1; 8 bases fit TRBD2. The CDR3 runs to 15 residues. V lost 2 bases to trimming and J lost 8 bases; unmatched junction nucleotides: 8. The V gene's germline CDR1 is LGHNA and CDR2 YNFKEQ. CDR3 in DNA: TGTGCCAGCAGCCAAACCTGGACTAGCCGCCATGAGCAGTTCTTC. Translating it yields CASSQTWTSRHEQFF.

This clone was seen only a few times. This chain links TRBV29-1 with TRBJ1-4; 9 bases fit TRBD1. The CDR3 covers 14 residues. V lost 6 bases to trimming and J lost 5 bases; unmatched junction nucleotides: 7. The V gene's germline CDR1 is SQVTM and CDR2 ANQGSEA. The CDR3 region has the DNA TGCAGCGTGGAGGGTGACAGGGGGAATGAAAAACTGTTTTTT. It yields the protein CSVEGDRGNEKLFF.

The chain links TRBV27 to TRBJ2-1, with 13 bases aligning to TRBD2. The germline V gene encodes CDR1 MNHEY and CDR2 SMNVEV (reference sequence). The CDR3 contains 17 residues. Unmatched junction bases numbered 6, after V lost 0 bases and J lost 7 bases. The CDR3 reads CASSLSTGLAGWNEQFF. The CDR3 DNA is TGTGCCAGCAGTTTATCGACGGGACTAGCGGGATGGAATGAGCAGTTCTTC.

The rearrangement uses TRBV6-6 and TRBJ1-1, with D hard to call. Germline V CDR1 and CDR2: MNHNY, SVGAGI (reference sequence). CDR3 length equals 11 residues. V lost 11 bases and J 1 base, leaving 8 bases between the germline ends. CDR3 protein: CAGPWNTEAFF. The CDR3 DNA reads as TGTGCCGGGCCCTGGAACACTGAAGCTTTCTTT.

The V and J genes are TRBV6-6 and TRBJ2-7, with 7 bases that match TRBD2. The germline CDR1 and CDR2 sequences are MNHNY and SVGAGI (reference sequence). This CDR3 contains 14 residues. Trimming at V came to 5 bases and at J to 3 bases, leaving 7 bases not matched to a gene. Here the CDR3 reads CASSRGLEGYEQYF. CDR3 sequence (DNA): TGTGCCAGCAGTAGAGGACTAGAAGGCTACGAGCAGTACTTC.

This clone has only one observation. This chain joins TRBV10-3 and TRBJ1-4; D ambiguous. In germline, CDR1 is ENHRY, CDR2 SYGVKD. The ends were cut back, 4 bases at V and 4 bases at J, with 7 bases in the middle. The CDR3 totals 13 residues. The CDR3, as DNA: TGTGCCATCAGTGCATCAGTTAATGAAAAACTGTTTTTT. Translating gives CAISASVNEKLFF.

The chain joins TRBV15 to TRBJ2-7; 13 bases are a match to TRBD2. CDR1 is LNHNV, CDR2 YYDKDF, per germline (reference sequence). The CDR3 loop spans 13 amino acids. After removal of 9 bases from V and 5 bases from J, the junction contained 4 bases not matched to a gene. CDR3 nucleotide sequence: TGTGCCACTAGGACTAGCGGGAGCGACGAGCAGTACTTC. Translating gives CATRTSGSDEQYF.

The chain carries TRBV4-1 and TRBJ1-2, with D perhaps TRBD1 (5 bases). This CDR3 comprises 15 residues. V lost 1 base and J 8 bases, leaving 17 bases between the germline ends. The germline gives CDR1 MGHRA, CDR2 YSYEKL. The CDR3 loop is CASSQVGAPPRGYTF. In DNA, the CDR3 is TGCGCCAGCAGCCAAGTAGGGGCACCCCCTCGGGGCTACACCTTC.

V and J are TRBV19 and TRBJ1-2; 8 bases match TRBD1. There are 14 residues in the CDR3. After removal of 10 bases from V and 1 base from J, the junction contained 8 bases not matched to a gene. Looked up from germline, CDR1 is LNHDA and CDR2 is SQIVND (reference sequence). The CDR3 protein is CATGTGLLNYGYTF. The CDR3 region has the DNA TGTGCCACCGGGACAGGATTACTTAACTATGGCTACACCTTC.

This chain connects TRBV5-1 to TRBJ1-2; D perhaps matches TRBD1 (5 bases). The CDR3 is 12 amino acids. The V gene's germline CDR1 is SGHRS and CDR2 YFSETQ. Trimming removed 7 bases from V and 0 bases from J, with 7 bases in between. CDR3 bases: TGCGCCAGCCGGGGGGCTAACTATGGCTACACCTTC. Translated, it gives CASRGANYGYTF. Using reference TRBV5-1 and TRBJ1-2 for the parts outside the CDR3, the full variable domain is KAGVTQTPRYLIKTRGQQVTLSCSPISGHRSVSWYQQTPGQGLQFLFEYFSETQRNKGNFPGRFSGRQFSNSRSEMNVSTLELGDSALYLCASRGANYGYTFGSGTRLTVV.

This clone was counted a single time. This sequence joins TRBV28 and TRBJ1-5, with no clear D. The CDR3 totals 16 residues. In germline, CDR1 is MDHEN, CDR2 SYDVKM. Trimming took off 5 bases at V and 7 bases at J, with 21 bases between the two ends. The CDR3 region is CASSPSLRATGQPQHF. CDR3 DNA sequence: TGTGCCAGCAGTCCTAGCCTCCGGGCCACGGGGCAGCCCCAGCATTTT.

The genes are TRBV25-1 and TRBJ2-7, with 7 bases aligning to TRBD1. Losses at the gene ends were 7 bases for V and 3 bases for J; bases not matched to a gene: 15. The CDR3 covers 16 residues. CDR1 and CDR2 (germline): MGHDK, SYGVNS. CDR3 in amino acids: CASTGTVKISYYEQYF. DNA of the CDR3: TGTGCCAGCACCGGGACAGTGAAAATAAGTTACTACGAGCAGTACTTC.

The J gene is TRBJ1-2, the V gene TRBV27, with D possibly TRBD1 on 5 matching bases. Germline CDR1 and CDR2: MNHEY and SMNVEV (reference sequence). The CDR3 runs 14 residues. V lost 3 bases, J lost 4 bases, and 12 bases lay in between. The CDR3 DNA follows: TGTGCCAGCAGTTTGAGGGGCGGGGGCTATGGCTACACCTTC. This translates into CASSLRGGGYGYTF.